One TCR beta chain is described in this entry. Its antigen is still unknown. Data came from immunoSEQ multiplex PCR; TCRdb stores just in-frame clones and leaves some out. Of over 100,000 clones detected, roughly 90% appear once; the ten largest clones hold around 3.5%. These data belong to a study of cytomegalovirus exposure and HLA in healthy donors. Study-level points and caveats: Most observed TCR sequences were rare, whereas some public TCRs were detected in many donors.

Trimming shortened V by 3 bases and J by 0 bases, and 11 bases separated the two germline ends. Germline CDR1 and CDR2: KGHSH and LQKENI. CDR3 length equals 16 residues. The sample consisted of PBMCs. This clonotype was obtained from a man aged 30 to 45 in good health and CMV-seronegative. The chain carries TRBV18 and TRBJ1-4; possible D gene TRBD1, 5 bases. CDR3 sequence (DNA): TGTGCCAGCTCACCGGCGACAGACTCAACTAATGAAAAACTGTTTTTT. Translated: CASSPATDSTNEKLFF.